The 4 T cell receptor beta chains below all came from one sample that was sequenced in a study of blood T cells in healthy people across ages. It was with a sample-barcoded 5' primer and a J-beta primer mix that a second PCR of roughly 6 to 12 cycles was run. TCRdb called the 5' RACE reads again in MiXCR, with one record for every CDR3 protein. The sample carries 1.5 million or so distinct CDR3 sequences, approximately 43% recorded once. Source material: blood. These receptors all come from a woman younger than 30 in good health.

This sequence joins TRBV7-9 and TRBJ2-1; 7 bases are shared with TRBD2. Germline V CDR1 and CDR2: SEHNR, FQNEAQ (reference sequence). This CDR3 spans 16 amino acids. J was trimmed by 4 bases and V by 2 bases; bases with no gene match: 8. DNA of the CDR3: TGTGCCAGCAGCTTAACACCATGGGAGGGTTACAATGAGCAGTTCTTC. It yields the protein CASSLTPWEGYNEQFF.

There are a few counts of this clonotype. The gene calls are TRBV5-1 and TRBJ2-1; the D gene is possibly TRBD2 (6 bases). This CDR3 spans 14 amino acids. Trimming stripped 3 bases from V and 5 bases from J, with 12 bases between. CDR1 and CDR2 (germline): SGHRS, YFSETQ. In DNA, the CDR3 is TGCGCCAGCAGCTCCGGGACTCCTAACAATGAGCAGTTCTTC. This translates into CASSSGTPNNEQFF.

The chain combines TRBV27 with TRBJ2-3; D is unresolved. Trimming stripped 3 bases from V and 6 bases from J, with 13 bases between. Germline V gene lookup returns CDR1 MNHEY and CDR2 SMNVEV (reference sequence). The CDR3 is 14 amino acids. The CDR3 nucleotides read TGTGCCAGCAGTTTGAAAAAGGGATGGGATACGCAGTATTTT. Amino acids: CASSLKKGWDTQYF.

Notes on this clonotype: A much larger clone sits a single nucleotide away, making a read error possible. The chain carries TRBV20-1 and TRBJ1-1; D remains unclear. The CDR3 has 15 amino acids. V lost 0 bases, J lost 5 bases, and 16 bases lay in between. Germline CDR1 reads DFQATT; CDR2 reads SNEGSKA (reference sequence). CDR3 nucleotides: TGCAGTGCTAGAGATCTCTGGACCGAAAGGACTGAAGCTTTCTTT. Translating gives CSARDLWTERTEAFF.